One T cell receptor (beta chain) is described in this entry. What it recognizes is unknown. Time point of the sample: week 23, last vaccination. One vaccine dose held 300 ug of mutant IDH1 20-mer peptide and came with topical imiquimod. The data belong to a study of a mutant IDH1 vaccine in newly diagnosed glioma. Study at large: Patients in the study were vaccinated eight times, receiving shots in weeks 1, 3, 5, 7, 11, 15, 19 and 23. The first vaccination came 4-6 weeks after radiotherapy alone, or with temozolomide cycles. Treated patients showed a male proportion of about 62%, a female proportion of around 40%, and a mean age of 40.4 years.

Profiling relied on immunoSEQ multiplex PCR, and the TCRdb table lists in-frame clones only, not all of them. Here the sample spans 50,000 to 65,000 clones, 87% being singletons. This CDR3 contains 16 residues. CDR1 is SGHKS and CDR2 is YYEKEE in the germline V gene (reference sequence). Trimming left V 0 bases short and J 5 bases short, with 15 bases between. Findings of the study overall: Shifts in the top peripheral T cell clonotypes seemed unrelated to pseudoprogression.

Material: PBMCs, obtained from a glioma patient whose treatment included an IDH1 peptide vaccine. The chain is built from TRBV5-5 and TRBJ1-5; possible D gene TRBD1, 5 bases. The TCR comes from a middle-aged man with glioma. CDR3 residues: CASSLESGTRHQPQHF. In nucleotides, the CDR3 is TGTGCCAGCAGCTTGGAATCCGGGACGAGGCATCAGCCCCAGCATTTT. The full variable domain, its missing parts supplied by reference TRBV5-5 and TRBJ1-5, is DAGVTQSPTHLIKTRGQQVTLRCSPISGHKSVSWYQQVLGQGPQFIFQYYEKEERGRGNFPDRFSARQFPNYSSELNVNALLLGDSALYLCASSLESGTRHQPQHFGDGTRLSIL.